This TCR beta chain was sequenced during a study of blood T cell repertoires in COVID-19. For the study at large: Sample material is recorded as cDNA or gDNA derived from T cells, B-cell-depleted T cells, or PBMCs.

This clone was seen a few times. V shed 8 bases and J 5 bases; nucleotides not matched to a gene: 11. Germline CDR1 MDHEN, CDR2 SYDVKM. The CDR3 is 15 residues long. Sequenced by immunoSEQ multiplex PCR; TCRdb stores in-frame clones only, minus some. The sample contains approximately 190,000 clones, 70% to 85% of which appear only once. This receptor was taken from a woman aged 30 to 39 with acute or convalescent COVID-19. The sample consisted of peripheral blood. The chain links TRBV28 to TRBJ1-5; 8 bases match TRBD1. In DNA, the CDR3 is TGTGCCAGCCAATATCCAGACAGGGGCCATCAGCCCCAGCATTTT. This encodes CASQYPDRGHQPQHF.